A selection of T cell receptor beta chains follows, all from one sample in a study of identical twins. TCRdb itself ran the 5' RACE reads through MiXCR, one entry per CDR3 protein. The sample has hundreds of thousands of distinct CDR3 sequences; around 8.3% are singletons. The sample was also linked to a second study, of yellow fever vaccine responses in identical twins.

What was sequenced was PBMCs. Receptors originate from a woman younger than 30 in good health. The CDR3 runs from the conserved cysteine through the conserved F or W. The D gene is left open where the match is weak. The size field is filled for only some rows; it gives once, few, many or a size class.

V gene	clone size	J gene	D gene	CDR3 DNA	CDR3 protein
TRBV24-1	.	TRBJ2-7	.	TGTGCCACCAGTGATCCTACTCCGGGAAGAACCTCCGAGCAGTACTTC	CATSDPTPGRTSEQYF
TRBV12-3/TRBV12-4	many	TRBJ2-1	.	TGTGCCAGCACCATAAAACCCGGATGGGGAGACAATGAGCAGTTCTTC	CASTIKPGWGDNEQFF
TRBV10-3	many	TRBJ2-2	.	TGTGCCATCAGGGAATACACGGGGGTACCCGGCACCGGGGAGCTGTTTTTT	CAIREYTGVPGTGELFF
TRBV29-1	few	TRBJ1-1	TRBD1	TGCAGCGTGCTCCAGGGGGCTGGGAGCACTGAAGCTTTCTTT	CSVLQGAGSTEAFF
TRBV7-2	few	TRBJ1-5	.	TGTGCCAGCAGCTTAGCATATCCCCAGCCCCAGCATTTT	CASSLAYPQPQHF
TRBV5-1	.	TRBJ1-2	.	TGCGCCAGCCGGGAAGGCACCGGCTATGGCTACACCTTC	CASREGTGYGYTF
TRBV12-3/TRBV12-4	.	TRBJ2-2	TRBD1	TGTGCCAGCAACCGACAGGGTCTCGGGGAGCTGTTTTTT	CASNRQGLGELFF
TRBV6-2/TRBV6-3	many	TRBJ2-6	.	TGTGCCAGCAGTTTTCAGAGCTCTGGGGCCAACGTCCTGACTTTC	CASSFQSSGANVLTF
TRBV10-3	.	TRBJ2-1	.	TGTGCCTCTCGAAACAGTGAGAGCAACAATGAGCAGTTCTTC	CASRNSESNNEQFF
TRBV14	few	TRBJ2-6	.	TGTGCCAGCAGCCCGCACACAACGGGGGCCAACGTCCTGACTTTC	CASSPHTTGANVLTF
TRBV3-1	many	TRBJ2-3	.	TGTGCCAGCAGCCGGAGTGGATCCGGCACAGATACGCAGTATTTT	CASSRSGSGTDTQYF
TRBV24-1	.	TRBJ2-1	TRBD2	TGTGCCACCAGTGATCCTAGCGGGAGGGCCCTCGATGAGCAGTTCTTC	CATSDPSGRALDEQFF
TRBV29-1	many	TRBJ1-2	.	TGCAGCGTTGAACGGGGGAACTATGGCTACACCTTC	CSVERGNYGYTF
TRBV9	many	TRBJ2-2	.	TGTGCCAGCAGCGTAGTAGTCACCGGGGAGCTGTTTTTT	CASSVVVTGELFF
TRBV27	.	TRBJ1-1	.	TGTGCCAGCAGAATAAATGTTGCCACTGAAGCTTTCTTT	CASRINVATEAFF
TRBV12-3/TRBV12-4	few	TRBJ2-1	TRBD2	TGTGCCAGCAGTTTTTCGACTAGCGGGAATGAGCAGTTCTTC	CASSFSTSGNEQFF
TRBV20-1	.	TRBJ2-7	TRBD2	TGCAGTGCTAGAGATTTTGCTAGCGGCCTCCCCTACGAGCAGTACTTC	CSARDFASGLPYEQYF
TRBV7-9	.	TRBJ2-7	.	TGTGCCAGCAGCTTACTGGGTATCGGCGCCTACGAGCAGTACTTC	CASSLLGIGAYEQYF
TRBV6-2/TRBV6-3	few	TRBJ2-7	.	TGTGCCAGCAGTTACTCGATCGGGGGCTACGAGCAGTACTTC	CASSYSIGGYEQYF
TRBV12-3/TRBV12-4	few	TRBJ2-3	.	TGTGCCAGCAGCTTTTGGTCCGGGAGAAGCACAGATACGCAGTATTTT	CASSFWSGRSTDTQYF
TRBV6-2/TRBV6-3	.	TRBJ2-5	TRBD2	TGTGCCAGCAGTTACTCCCAGCGGGGGTTGCAAGAGACCCAGTACTTC	CASSYSQRGLQETQYF
TRBV5-5	few	TRBJ1-2	.	TGTGCCAGCAGCCCGGATGGCGGCGGCTATGGCTACACCTTC	CASSPDGGGYGYTF
TRBV12-3/TRBV12-4	few	TRBJ2-7	TRBD2	TGTGCCAGCAGTTTAGGGATAGCGGGATTATTTGAGCAGTACTTC	CASSLGIAGLFEQYF
TRBV3-1	many	TRBJ2-5	.	TGTGCCAGCAGCCAAGGAGGCCCCCCCCGGCCCCAGTACTTC	CASSQGGPPRPQYF
TRBV7-9	few	TRBJ2-1	TRBD1	TGTGCCAGCAGCCCGACAGGGTCCGATGAGCAGTTCTTC	CASSPTGSDEQFF
TRBV5-1	many	TRBJ2-7	TRBD2	TGCGCCAGCAGCTTCGCTAGCGGGAGCCACGAGCAGTACTTC	CASSFASGSHEQYF
TRBV3-1	.	TRBJ2-3	.	TGTGCCAGCAGCGCCTCGATCGGCGATACGCAGTATTTT	CASSASIGDTQYF
TRBV10-2	.	TRBJ2-2	TRBD1	TGCGCCAGCAGAGTGACAGGGGCTACCGGGGAGCTGTTTTTT	CASRVTGATGELFF
TRBV5-5	few	TRBJ1-1	.	TGTGCCAGCAGCTTAGATTACTCGGTTTTAGCTTTCTTT	CASSLDYSVLAFF
TRBV20-1	.	TRBJ1-5	.	TGCAGTGCTAGAGATGCCCGGGAGCGAGACAATCAGCCCCAGCATTTT	CSARDARERDNQPQHF
TRBV5-1	few	TRBJ2-3	TRBD2	TGCGCCAGCAGCTTCATACTAGCGGGAGGAGGGGTTGGAGATACGCAGTATTTT	CASSFILAGGGVGDTQYF
TRBV4-1	few	TRBJ2-2	TRBD2	TGCGCCAGCAGCCAAGATCCGGGAGGGAGAACCGGGGAGCTGTTTTTT	CASSQDPGGRTGELFF
TRBV11-1	many	TRBJ2-7	.	TGTGCCAGCAGCCTCACGGATGAATCCTACGAGCAGTACTTC	CASSLTDESYEQYF
TRBV30	few	TRBJ2-2	.	TGTGCCTGGAGTGTAGGACGAGCCGGGGAGCTGTTTTTT	CAWSVGRAGELFF
TRBV10-3	few	TRBJ2-6	.	TGTGCCATCAGTGAGCCCAACAGGGCCCCTGGGGCCAACGTCCTGACTTTC	CAISEPNRAPGANVLTF
TRBV15	.	TRBJ2-3	TRBD2	TGTGCCACCAAAGGACTAGCGGGAGGAAAATTTGCAGATACGCAGTATTTT	CATKGLAGGKFADTQYF
TRBV6-5	.	TRBJ2-7	TRBD2	TGTGCCAGCAGTTACGGGACTAGTCCCTACGAGCAGTACTTC	CASSYGTSPYEQYF
TRBV11-2	few	TRBJ2-7	TRBD2	TGTGCCACCGGGGGGAAGGGGTTCTCCTACGAGCAGTACTTC	CATGGKGFSYEQYF
TRBV14	.	TRBJ1-2	.	TGTGCCAGCAGCCAACATGGGTCTGGCTACACCTTC	CASSQHGSGYTF
TRBV4-3	.	TRBJ2-1	TRBD2	TGCGCCAGCAGCCAAGACCGGGTAGCGGGAGAACCATACAATGAGCAGTTCTTC	CASSQDRVAGEPYNEQFF
TRBV6-2/TRBV6-3	few	TRBJ2-5	.	TGTGCCAGCGGGTTGACTCCGCAGCAGACCCAGTACTTC	CASGLTPQQTQYF
TRBV7-6	.	TRBJ2-7	TRBD2	TGTGCCAGCAGCTTGCTAGCGGGAGGATCGGCCGAGCAGTACTTC	CASSLLAGGSAEQYF
TRBV29-1	few	TRBJ1-5	.	TGCAGCGTTTCGGACATTCATAGCAATCAGCCCCAGCATTTT	CSVSDIHSNQPQHF
TRBV11-1	many	TRBJ2-7	.	TGTGCCAGCAGCTCGCAAGAAAATCCCAGGGGCTTCAGGGCCGAGCAGTACTTC	CASSSQENPRGFRAEQYF
TRBV28	.	TRBJ2-1	TRBD2	TGTGCCAGCAGCAGAGGGACTAGCGGGACTAATGAGCAGTTCTTC	CASSRGTSGTNEQFF
TRBV3-1	few	TRBJ1-2	TRBD1	TGTGCCAGCAGCCAAGACAGGGGGCTGAGATATGGCTACACCTTC	CASSQDRGLRYGYTF
TRBV7-9	many	TRBJ2-5	TRBD2	TGTGCCAGCAGCTGGACTAGCGGGGGGGCAGAGACCCAGTACTTC	CASSWTSGGAETQYF
TRBV5-1	few	TRBJ2-2	.	TGCGCCAGCAGCCCCCCGGGACCGCGGGGCACCGGGGAGCTGTTTTTT	CASSPPGPRGTGELFF
TRBV5-1	many	TRBJ2-5	.	TGCGCCAGCAGCCAGAACCTTGGACGGGGAGAGACCCAGTACTTC	CASSQNLGRGETQYF
TRBV6-1	few	TRBJ2-7	.	TGTGCCAGCAGTGATGATCACGGGACAAGGCTCAACGAGCAGTACTTC	CASSDDHGTRLNEQYF
TRBV2	.	TRBJ2-7	TRBD2	TGTGCCAGCAGTGATCAGGGGGCCGGACTAGCGGGTTCCTACGAGCAGTACTTC	CASSDQGAGLAGSYEQYF
TRBV6-1	many	TRBJ2-7	.	TGTGCCAGCTTGGGGCAGTCCTACGAGCAGTACTTC	CASLGQSYEQYF
TRBV7-9	.	TRBJ2-6	.	TGTGCCAGCAAGACGACAGGCGGTCGACCTGGGGCCAACGTCCTGACTTTC	CASKTTGGRPGANVLTF
TRBV7-3	many	TRBJ2-3	.	TGTGCCAGCAGCCTCGTGGGCAGTATCACAGATACGCAGTATTTT	CASSLVGSITDTQYF
TRBV27	few	TRBJ2-1	.	TGTGCCAGCACTCCCCTTAGCGGCTACAATGAGCAGTTCTTC	CASTPLSGYNEQFF